This T cell receptor (beta chain) was captured by sequencing in a study of blood T cells in healthy people across ages. This CDR3 region has 18 residues. Looked up from germline, CDR1 is MDHEN and CDR2 is SYDVKM. V shed 3 bases and J shed 0 bases, with 20 bases lying between them. Of note for this clonotype: The antigen remains unidentified.

Study-wide points: Long-lived donors carried more naive CD4+ cells and greater diversity than aged donors.

A sample-barcoded 5' primer and a J-beta primer mix were used in a second PCR of roughly 6 to 11 cycles. MiXCR, run by TCRdb on the 5' RACE reads, gives a single entry per CDR3 protein. Of some 560,000 distinct CDR3 sequences listed, roughly a quarter are singletons. These data were also filed under a second study, of T cells of mothers and their children. Per that study: The whole RNA yield was converted to cDNA, around 1.5 ug per 15 ul.

The source material was blood. V gene TRBV28 combines with J gene TRBJ1-2; D gene uncertain. The clonotype originates from a boy under 10 years old in good health. In DNA, the CDR3 is TGTGCCAGCAGTTTTTGGTCCCCGTATGGCCAGACTAACTATGGCTACACCTTC. This encodes CASSFWSPYGQTNYGYTF.